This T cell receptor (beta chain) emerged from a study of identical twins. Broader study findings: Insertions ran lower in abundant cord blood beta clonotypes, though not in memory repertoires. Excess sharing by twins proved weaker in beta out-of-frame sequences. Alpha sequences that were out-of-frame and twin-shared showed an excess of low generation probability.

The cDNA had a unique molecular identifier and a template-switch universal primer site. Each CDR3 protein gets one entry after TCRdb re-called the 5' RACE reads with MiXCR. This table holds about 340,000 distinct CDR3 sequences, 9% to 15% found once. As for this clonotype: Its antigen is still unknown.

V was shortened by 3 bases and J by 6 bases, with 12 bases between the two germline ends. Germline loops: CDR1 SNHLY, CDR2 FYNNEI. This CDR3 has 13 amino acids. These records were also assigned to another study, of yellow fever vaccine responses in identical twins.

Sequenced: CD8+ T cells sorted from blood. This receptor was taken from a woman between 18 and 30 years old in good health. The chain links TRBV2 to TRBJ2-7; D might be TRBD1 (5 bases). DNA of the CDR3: TGTGCCAGCAGTGATGGTCTAAGGGGCGAGCAGTACTTC. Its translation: CASSDGLRGEQYF. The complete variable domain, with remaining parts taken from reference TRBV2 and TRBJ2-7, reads EPEVTQTPSHQVTQMGQEVILRCVPISNHLYFYWYRQILGQKVEFLVSFYNNEISEKSEIFDDQFSVERPDGSNFTLKIRSTKLEDSAMYFCASSDGLRGEQYFGPGTRLTVT.